These 9 T cell receptor beta chains were all obtained from the same sample, sequenced in a study of cytomegalovirus exposure and HLA in healthy donors (dated by TCRdb to the late 2010s). Libraries came from the immunoSEQ multiplex PCR assay. The multiplex PCR relied on a mix of 60 forward primers for TCR Vbeta segments and 13 reverse primers for TCR Jbeta segments. Here the immuneACCESS table is served through TCRdb, limited to in-frame sequences with V and J called. Missing clones are a known gap in these copies; in checked studies unresolved V genes cover under half, and the rest lacks a known reason. The table for this sample lists under 100,000 clones; roughly 70% of them were counted only once. The top ten clonotypes cover around 16% of the sample. The sequencing sample was made of PBMCs. The origin of the receptors is a woman in her fifties or sixties in good health and CMV-seropositive.

The V and J genes are TRBV6-5 and TRBJ1-6; D is perhaps TRBD1 (6 bases). The CDR3 runs 15 residues. The V end was cut by 0 bases, the J end by 11 bases, with 14 bases between. Germline V gene data show CDR1 as MNHEY and CDR2 as SVGAGI. The chain's CDR3 is CASSYSAQGQTPLHF. Written as DNA, the CDR3 is TGTGCCAGCAGTTACTCGGCACAGGGACAAACACCCCTCCACTTT.

This clone was found once. The genes are TRBV7-2 and TRBJ1-2; D might be TRBD1 (6 bases). The ends were cut back, 1 base at V and 6 bases at J, with 15 bases in the middle. Germline-derived CDR1 and CDR2 are SGHTA and FQGNSA. The CDR3 is 15 amino acids. CDR3 coding DNA: TGTGCCAGCAGCTTAGGTAGGACAGCCAAAGATGGCTACACCTTC. This codes for CASSLGRTAKDGYTF.

This clone has more than one count but fewer than ten. The rearrangement joins TRBV30 to TRBJ2-1, with TRBD2 as a possible D gene (7 bases). Germline V gene sequence: CDR1 GTSNPN, CDR2 SVGIG (reference sequence). The CDR3 loop spans 10 amino acids. Trimming removed 7 bases at V and 9 bases at J, with 10 bases between. CDR3 bases: TGTGCCTTGAGGGGGGGTGAGCAGTTCTTC. Translating it yields CALRGGEQFF. Variable domain in full (rest from reference TRBV30 and TRBJ2-1): SQTIHQWPATLVQPVGSPLSLECTVEGTSNPNLYWYRQAAGRGLQLLFYSVGIGQISSEVPQNLSASRPQDRQFILSSKKLLLSDSGFYLCALRGGEQFFGPGTRLTVL.

This chain connects TRBV7-2 to TRBJ1-2, with TRBD1 identical over 7 bases. CDR1 and CDR2 from the germline V gene are SGHTA and FQGNSA. CDR3 length: 15 amino acids. J was trimmed by 2 bases and V by 3 bases; bases with no gene match: 6. CDR3 sequence (DNA): TGTGCCAGCAGCTTGCGTCCGGGACAGAACTATGGCTACACCTTC. Encoded protein: CASSLRPGQNYGYTF.

The chain recombines TRBV10-1 with TRBJ1-1; maybe TRBD1 (6 bases). This CDR3 spans 15 amino acids. CDR1 and CDR2 from the germline V gene are WNHNN and SYGVQD (reference sequence). V was cut by 6 bases and J by 0 bases, with 14 bases left in between. DNA for the CDR3: TGCGCCAGCAGGTATTCTGACAGGCTGAACACTGAAGCTTTCTTT. As protein: CASRYSDRLNTEAFF.

The chain has TRBV27 and TRBJ1-1; the D gene is possibly TRBD1 (5 bases). The CDR3 is made up of 15 amino acids. V lost 3 bases, J lost 4 bases, and 15 bases lay in between. Germline V gene lookup returns CDR1 MNHEY and CDR2 SMNVEV (reference sequence). The CDR3 region is CASSLVKGGATEAFF. CDR3 nucleotides: TGTGCCAGCAGTTTGGTGAAGGGAGGGGCCACTGAAGCTTTCTTT.

This chain links TRBV13 with TRBJ1-6; D is unresolved. The V and J ends lost 0 bases and 6 bases respectively, with 9 bases between them. Germline CDR1 and CDR2: PRHDT and FYEKMQ (reference sequence). The CDR3 is made up of 15 amino acids. CDR3: CASSLGLTGNSPLHF. The CDR3 coding sequence is TGTGCCAGCAGCTTAGGCCTAACTGGTAATTCACCCCTCCACTTT.

The chain joins TRBV7-9 to TRBJ2-7; 14 nucleotides line up with TRBD2. Germline V gene lookup returns CDR1 SEHNR and CDR2 FQNEAQ (reference sequence). Trimming removed 5 bases from V and 6 bases from J; junction bases left unmatched: 9. The CDR3 runs 16 residues. The CDR3 DNA reads as TGTGCCAGCAGCCCGGCGGGACTAGCGGGAGTGAGCGAGCAGTACTTC. Translating it yields CASSPAGLAGVSEQYF.

J is TRBJ1-2 and V is TRBV28, with D maybe TRBD1 (5 bases). Germline-derived CDR1 and CDR2 are MDHEN and SYDVKM. Trimming removed 5 bases from V and 8 bases from J, with 21 bases in between. This CDR3 has 15 residues. In nucleotides, the CDR3 is TGTGCCAGCAGTAACCCTCATTGGGGCCAGCGAGGCTACACCTTC. It is translated as CASSNPHWGQRGYTF.